A single sample is the source of the 5 T cell receptor beta chains below, sequenced in a study of cytomegalovirus exposure and HLA in healthy donors. PCR used 60 Vbeta primers and 13 Jbeta primers. Assay used: immunoSEQ multiplex PCR; TCRdb lists only in-frame clones, some missing. Its table lists approximately 110,000 clones. Sequencing used PBMCs. The origin of the receptors is a man aged 25 to 40 in good health and CMV-seronegative.

This chain links TRBV9 with TRBJ2-5, with 7 positions matching TRBD1. The V gene's germline CDR1 is SGDLS and CDR2 YYNGEE. The CDR3 has 14 residues. Trimming removed 0 bases from V and 4 bases from J; junction bases left unmatched: 3. CDR3 coding DNA: TGTGCCAGCAGCGTAGGAGGGGGCTCAGAGACCCAGTACTTC. Its protein product is CASSVGGGSETQYF.

This chain joins TRBV5-1 and TRBJ1-2; D call uncertain. Germline V gene lookup returns CDR1 SGHRS and CDR2 YFSETQ. Trimming removed 0 bases at V and 13 bases at J, with 19 bases between. CDR3 length equals 14 residues. CDR3: CASSLEAFGRQLTF. CDR3 nucleotides: TGCGCCAGCAGCTTGGAAGCGTTTGGCCGTCAGCTCACCTTC.

This chain joins TRBV4-2 and TRBJ2-1, with TRBD2 identical over 8 bases. This CDR3 is built from 16 residues. With V trimmed by 6 bases and J by 7 bases, 14 bases remained unmatched. Germline V gives CDR1 LGHNA, CDR2 YNFKEQ. The CDR3 bases are TGTGCCAGCAGTCTAGAAACGGGACTAGTGTATAATGAGCAGTTCTTC. Its translation: CASSLETGLVYNEQFF.

The chain combines TRBV28 with TRBJ2-3; TRBD2 aligns across 7 bases. The V gene end was trimmed by 0 bases and the J gene end by 3 bases; junction bases not matched to a gene: 9. The CDR3 totals 17 residues. Looked up from germline, CDR1 is MDHEN and CDR2 is SYDVKM. Here the CDR3 reads CASSLWASGTLTDTQYF. CDR3 sequence (DNA): TGTGCCAGCAGTTTATGGGCTAGCGGAACTCTTACAGATACGCAGTATTTT.

This chain links TRBV7-2 with TRBJ2-3; TRBD2 might be the D (7 bases). This CDR3 spans 15 amino acids. V dropped 9 bases and J dropped 2 bases, with 18 bases sitting between them. Germline CDR1 is SGHTA and CDR2 is FQGNSA. The CDR3 bases are TGTGCCAGTCCGAGTGTGCGGGGGCTCACAGATACGCAGTATTTT. This codes for CASPSVRGLTDTQYF.